This T cell receptor (beta chain) was sequenced during a study of cytomegalovirus exposure and HLA in healthy donors. General study results and limits: Highly shared variants forming one cluster were likely a sequencing artifact. According to an earlier analysis, most TCR beta V segments yielded productive rearrangements about 90% or about 30% of the time. Later analysis indicated greater clonal expansion among HLA-associated TCR beta chains than among equally common other chains.

Concerning this clone: As yet, its antigen is unknown.

Trimming pared 5 bases from V and 2 bases from J, leaving 12 bases between. CDR1 and CDR2 (germline): LNHDA, SQIVND (reference sequence). The CDR3 is made up of 14 amino acids. PCR involved 60 Vbeta and 13 Jbeta primers. Libraries were prepared by immunoSEQ multiplex PCR; TCRdb keeps only in-frame clonotypes and omits some of them. The sample gives about 140,000 clones, approximately 79% of which show up once; approximately 0.97% is in the top ten. This TCR derives from a young man in good health and CMV-seronegative. The sample consisted of PBMCs. The chain links TRBV19 to TRBJ2-5; D is undetermined. Here the CDR3 reads CASSPSTTQETQYF. The DNA for the CDR3 is TGTGCCAGTAGTCCTTCGACGACTCAAGAGACCCAGTACTTC.